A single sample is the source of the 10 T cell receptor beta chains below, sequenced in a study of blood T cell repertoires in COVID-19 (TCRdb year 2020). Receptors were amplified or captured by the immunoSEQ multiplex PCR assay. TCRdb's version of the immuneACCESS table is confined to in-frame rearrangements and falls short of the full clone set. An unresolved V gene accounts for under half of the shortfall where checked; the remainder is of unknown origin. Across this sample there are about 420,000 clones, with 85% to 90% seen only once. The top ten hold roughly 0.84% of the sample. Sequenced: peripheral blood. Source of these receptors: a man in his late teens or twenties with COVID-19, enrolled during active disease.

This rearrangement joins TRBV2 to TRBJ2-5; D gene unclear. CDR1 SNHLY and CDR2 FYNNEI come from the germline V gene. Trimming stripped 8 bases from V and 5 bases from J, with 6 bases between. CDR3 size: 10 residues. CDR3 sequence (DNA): TGTGCCAGCCATTTGGAGACCCAGTACTTC. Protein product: CASHLETQYF.

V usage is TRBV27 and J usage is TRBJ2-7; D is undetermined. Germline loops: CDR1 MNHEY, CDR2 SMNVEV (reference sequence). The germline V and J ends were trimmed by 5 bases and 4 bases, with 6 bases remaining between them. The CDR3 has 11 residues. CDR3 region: CASSEIYEQYF. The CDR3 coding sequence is TGTGCCAGCAGTGAGATTTACGAGCAGTACTTC.

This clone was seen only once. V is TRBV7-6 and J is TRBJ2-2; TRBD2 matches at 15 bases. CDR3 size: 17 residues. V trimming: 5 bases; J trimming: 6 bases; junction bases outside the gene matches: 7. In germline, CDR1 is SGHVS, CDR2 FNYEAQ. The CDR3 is CASSPGLAGGWAGELFF. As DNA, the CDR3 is TGTGCCAGCAGCCCGGGACTAGCGGGAGGTTGGGCCGGGGAGCTGTTTTTT.

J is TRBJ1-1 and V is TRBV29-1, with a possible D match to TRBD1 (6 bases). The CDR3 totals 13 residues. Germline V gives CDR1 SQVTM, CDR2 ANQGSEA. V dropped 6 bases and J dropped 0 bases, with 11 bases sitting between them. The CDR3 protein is CSVYRDLNTEAFF. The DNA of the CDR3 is TGCAGCGTGTACAGGGATTTGAACACTGAAGCTTTCTTT. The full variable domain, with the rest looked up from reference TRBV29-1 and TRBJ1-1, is SAVISQKPSRDICQRGTSLTIQCQVDSQVTMMFWYRQQPGQSLTLIATANQGSEATYESGFVIDKFPISRPNLTFSTLTVSNMSPEDSSIYLCSVYRDLNTEAFFGQGTRLTVV.

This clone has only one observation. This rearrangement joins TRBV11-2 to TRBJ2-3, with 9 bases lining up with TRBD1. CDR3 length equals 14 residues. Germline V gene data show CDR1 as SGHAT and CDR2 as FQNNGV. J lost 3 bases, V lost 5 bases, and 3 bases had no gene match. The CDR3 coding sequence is TGTGCCAGCAGCAGAGGACAGGGGACAGATACGCAGTATTTT. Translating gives CASSRGQGTDTQYF.

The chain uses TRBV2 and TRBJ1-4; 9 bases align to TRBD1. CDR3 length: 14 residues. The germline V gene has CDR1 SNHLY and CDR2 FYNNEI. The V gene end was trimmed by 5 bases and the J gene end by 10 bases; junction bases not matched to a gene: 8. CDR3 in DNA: TGTGCCAGCAGTCCACAGGGGGCCGGGGGAAAACTGTTTTTT. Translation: CASSPQGAGGKLFF.

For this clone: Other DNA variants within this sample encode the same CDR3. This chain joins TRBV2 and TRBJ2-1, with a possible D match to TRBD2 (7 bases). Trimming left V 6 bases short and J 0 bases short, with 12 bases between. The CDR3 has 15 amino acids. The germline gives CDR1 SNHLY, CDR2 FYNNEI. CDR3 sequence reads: CASRGGGSSYNEQFF. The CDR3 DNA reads TGTGCCAGCAGGGGGGGCGGGAGCTCCTACAATGAGCAGTTCTTC.

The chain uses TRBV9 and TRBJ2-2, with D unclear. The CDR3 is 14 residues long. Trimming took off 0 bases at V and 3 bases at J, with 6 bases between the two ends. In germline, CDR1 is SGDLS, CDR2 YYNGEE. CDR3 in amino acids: CASSVGVDTGELFF. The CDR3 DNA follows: TGTGCCAGCAGCGTAGGAGTTGACACCGGGGAGCTGTTTTTT. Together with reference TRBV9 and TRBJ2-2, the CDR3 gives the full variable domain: DSGVTQTPKHLITATGQRVTLRCSPRSGDLSVYWYQQSLDQGLQFLIQYYNGEERAKGNILERFSAQQFPDLHSELNLSSLELGDSALYFCASSVGVDTGELFFGEGSRLTVL.

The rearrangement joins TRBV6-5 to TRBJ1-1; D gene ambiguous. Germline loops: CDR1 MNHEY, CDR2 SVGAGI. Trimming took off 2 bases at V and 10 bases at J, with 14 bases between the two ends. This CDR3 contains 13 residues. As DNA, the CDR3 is TGTGCCAGCAGTTACGAAGGCGGAGGAAGAGCTTTCTTT. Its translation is CASSYEGGGRAFF.

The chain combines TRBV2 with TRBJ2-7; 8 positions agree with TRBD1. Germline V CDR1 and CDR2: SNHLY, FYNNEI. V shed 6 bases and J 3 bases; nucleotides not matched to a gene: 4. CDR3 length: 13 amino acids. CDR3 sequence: CASSLTGDYEQYF. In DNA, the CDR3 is TGTGCCAGCAGCCTGACAGGGGACTACGAGCAGTACTTC. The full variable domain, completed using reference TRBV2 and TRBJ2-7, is EPEVTQTPSHQVTQMGQEVILRCVPISNHLYFYWYRQILGQKVEFLVSFYNNEISEKSEIFDDQFSVERPDGSNFTLKIRSTKLEDSAMYFCASSLTGDYEQYFGPGTRLTVT.